These 19 T cell receptor beta chains were all obtained from the same sample, sequenced in a study of T cells after posttransplantation cyclophosphamide. Assay: immunoSEQ multiplex PCR; the TCRdb copy retains only in-frame clones and omits some. Among 32,000 or so clones listed, over 85% were seen once. Sequenced input: PBMCs. Every receptor here comes from a woman aged 40 to 50 with a blood cancer, CMV-positive, and with a related stem cell donor.

V and J are TRBV27 and TRBJ1-3, with TRBD1 as a possible D gene (5 bases). V was trimmed by 4 bases and J by 2 bases, leaving 15 bases between them. Germline V CDR1 and CDR2: MNHEY, SMNVEV (reference sequence). The CDR3 contains 16 residues. The CDR3 reads CASSSLGLRAGNTIYF. CDR3 DNA: TGTGCCAGCAGTTCATTGGGACTTCGGGCTGGAAACACCATATATTTT.

The V call is TRBV7-9, the J call TRBJ2-5; 8 bases agree with TRBD1. CDR1 and CDR2 (germline): SEHNR, FQNEAQ (reference sequence). V trimming: 2 bases; J trimming: 4 bases; junction bases outside the gene matches: 3. CDR3 length equals 14 residues. CDR3 protein: CASSLTGGLETQYF. The CDR3, as DNA: TGTGCCAGCAGCTTAACAGGGGGATTAGAGACCCAGTACTTC.

Points on this clone: One junction end disagrees with the germline gene, perhaps due to a read error. The chain couples TRBV6-1 to TRBJ2-1, with 15 bases that match TRBD2. CDR1 is MNHNS and CDR2 is SASEGT in the germline V gene. The CDR3 sequence is 16 residues long. CDR3 sequence: CAGSGLAGGPYNEQFF. CDR3 nucleotides: TGTGCCGGCAGTGGACTAGCGGGGGGGCCCTACAATGAGCAGTTCTTC.

This rearrangement joins TRBV27 to TRBJ1-1; 9 nucleotides align to TRBD1. Per germline, CDR1 MNHEY and CDR2 SMNVEV (reference sequence). V gave up 0 bases and J gave up 8 bases; unmatched junction bases: 7. The length of the CDR3 is 15 residues. CDR3 residues: CASSLSWTGAFEAFF. The CDR3 DNA sequence: TGTGCCAGCAGTTTATCGTGGACAGGGGCCTTCGAAGCTTTCTTT.

There are a few counts of this clone. V gene TRBV5-6 combines with J gene TRBJ2-7; 10 nucleotides agree with TRBD1. CDR3 length equals 16 residues. The germline V gene has CDR1 SGHDT and CDR2 YYEEEE. The ends lost 3 bases at V and 3 bases at J; junction bases unmatched: 9. The CDR3 DNA follows: TGTGCCAGCAGCTCCGACAGGGGGCCAAGAGACTACGAGCAGTACTTC. It yields the protein CASSSDRGPRDYEQYF.

The chain employs TRBV7-9 and TRBJ2-2, with 8 bases matching TRBD1. There are 17 residues in the CDR3. Germline CDR1 is SEHNR and CDR2 is FQNEAQ (reference sequence). Trimming cost V 5 bases and J 0 bases; bases outside gene matches: 8. The CDR3 sequence is CASSTSDRVTNTGELFF. In DNA form, the CDR3 reads TGTGCCAGCAGCACATCGGACAGGGTTACGAACACCGGGGAGCTGTTTTTT.

V is TRBV4-3 and J is TRBJ2-3; TRBD1 matches at 8 bases. Germline CDR1 is LGHNA and CDR2 is YSLEER. Losses at the gene ends were 4 bases for V and 3 bases for J; bases not matched to a gene: 3. The CDR3 covers 14 residues. This CDR3 is CASSPDRGTDTQYF. The CDR3 DNA is TGCGCCAGCAGCCCCGACAGGGGTACAGATACGCAGTATTTT.

J is TRBJ2-7 and V is TRBV27; tentative D call: TRBD1 (5 bases). V was trimmed by 5 bases and J by 5 bases, leaving 13 bases between them. Germline CDR1 MNHEY, CDR2 SMNVEV (reference sequence). The CDR3 runs 13 residues. The CDR3 DNA reads as TGTGCCAGCAGTCTAGTAAGGGGCCACGAGCAGTACTTC. Amino acids: CASSLVRGHEQYF.

This rearrangement joins TRBV19 to TRBJ1-1, with D maybe TRBD1 (6 bases). V dropped 5 bases and J dropped 2 bases, with 18 bases sitting between them. The CDR3 has 16 amino acids. Per germline, CDR1 LNHDA and CDR2 SQIVND (reference sequence). The CDR3 bases are TGTGCCAGTAGTCCCCTACAGGGAAGAAGTAACACTGAAGCTTTCTTT. Amino acid sequence: CASSPLQGRSNTEAFF.

The table lists this clone with a count of one. V and J are TRBV7-9 and TRBJ1-1; the D gene is possibly TRBD1 (5 bases). CDR1 and CDR2 (germline): SEHNR, FQNEAQ (reference sequence). This CDR3 region has 14 residues. Trimming shortened V by 3 bases and J by 6 bases, and 14 bases separated the two germline ends. CDR3 sequence reads: CASSFRGREAEAFF. The CDR3 nucleotides read TGTGCCAGCAGCTTTCGGGGCAGGGAGGCTGAAGCTTTCTTT.

The chain joins TRBV16 to TRBJ2-4, with a weak D call TRBD2 (5 bases). Trimming took 4 bases from V and 9 from J, leaving 16 bases between them. The V gene's germline CDR1 is KGHSY and CDR2 FQNENV. The CDR3 runs to 14 residues. CDR3 coding DNA: TGTGCCAGCAGCCTAACCGGGCAAGGAGGCATTCAGTACTTC. Protein sequence: CASSLTGQGGIQYF.

J is TRBJ1-4 and V is TRBV27; perhaps TRBD1 as D (5 bases). Germline assignment: CDR1 MNHEY and CDR2 SMNVEV (reference sequence). Trimming pared 8 bases from V and 5 bases from J, leaving 12 bases between. The CDR3 is 13 residues long. The CDR3 nucleotides are TGTGCCAGCCAGGGAAGTCGAAATGAAAAACTGTTTTTT. Residues: CASQGSRNEKLFF.

The CDR3 bases are TGTGCCAGCAGCTCGGACAGTACCTACGAGCAGTACTTC. Amino acid sequence: CASSSDSTYEQYF. The rearrangement links TRBV5-4 to TRBJ2-7; D is perhaps TRBD1 (6 bases). Trimming took 3 bases from V and 2 from J, leaving 9 bases between them. CDR3 length: 13 residues. Germline V gives CDR1 SGHNT, CDR2 YYREEE (reference sequence).

The chain recombines TRBV2 with TRBJ2-2; 7 bases align to TRBD1. Trimming removed 5 bases from V and 2 bases from J; junction bases left unmatched: 14. The germline V gene encodes CDR1 SNHLY and CDR2 FYNNEI. This CDR3 region has 18 residues. The CDR3 DNA is TGTGCCAGCAGTATTATCCCCGACAGGGTTCATAACACCGGGGAGCTGTTTTTT. Amino acids: CASSIIPDRVHNTGELFF.

The J gene is TRBJ2-7, the V gene TRBV10-3, with 11 bases fitting TRBD2. This CDR3 has 15 amino acids. With V trimmed by 2 bases and J by 2 bases, 2 bases remained unmatched. Germline V CDR1 and CDR2: ENHRY, SYGVKD. The CDR3 loop is CAISEGTSGAYEQYF. The CDR3 DNA sequence: TGTGCCATCAGTGAGGGGACTAGCGGAGCCTACGAGCAGTACTTC.

The chain links TRBV19 to TRBJ2-3; D perhaps matches TRBD2 (6 bases). Trimming stripped 7 bases from V and 0 bases from J, with 11 bases between. The CDR3 extends over 14 amino acids. Germline lookup yields CDR1 LNHDA and CDR2 SQIVND (reference sequence). The CDR3 reads CASKVGGSTDTQYF. The CDR3 DNA reads as TGTGCCAGTAAGGTGGGGGGAAGCACAGATACGCAGTATTTT.

The CDR3 region has the DNA TGTGCCAGCCGGGGGGGGCGGACCGGGGAGCTGTTTTTT. Amino acid sequence: CASRGGRTGELFF. The chain employs TRBV6-1 and TRBJ2-2, with 8 nucleotides matching TRBD2. CDR3 size: 13 residues. Trimming cost V 8 bases and J 5 bases; bases outside gene matches: 4. CDR1 and CDR2 (germline): MNHNS, SASEGT.

The chain combines TRBV7-9 with TRBJ2-3, with 8 bases identical to TRBD2. Germline values: CDR1 SEHNR, CDR2 FQNEAQ (reference sequence). V lost 2 bases to trimming and J lost 4 bases; unmatched junction nucleotides: 5. The CDR3 runs 15 residues. The CDR3 DNA reads as TGTGCCAGCAGCTTAAACGGGGGGGCAGCAGATACGCAGTATTTT. Amino acid sequence: CASSLNGGAADTQYF.

This clone was picked up a small number of times. The chain links TRBV7-2 to TRBJ2-1; the match to TRBD2 covers 7 bases. The CDR3 has 14 residues. With V trimmed by 0 bases and J by 8 bases, 4 bases remained unmatched. Germline V lookup: CDR1 SGHTA, CDR2 FQGNSA. The CDR3 region is CASSLAAGSYEQFF. CDR3 coding DNA: TGTGCCAGCAGCTTAGCAGCGGGGTCTTATGAGCAGTTCTTC.